The T cell receptor beta chain under discussion was sequenced for a study of OX40 agonist ivuxolimab in advanced cancers. Overall study results and limits: The antigens recognized by the expanded peripheral T cells, that is their antigen specificity, were not determined.

This CDR3 is 14 amino acids long. Germline V gives CDR1 SEHNR, CDR2 FQNEAQ (reference sequence). V lost 4 bases and J lost 3; bases outside the gene matches: 3. Regarding this clone: The antigen remains undetermined.

On cycle 4 day 1 and cycle 7 day 1, as well as at baseline, blood was sampled. Repertoires were generated with immunoSEQ multiplex PCR, while TCRdb's copy carries only in-frame clones and drops some. This table has fewer than 20,000 clones, over 70% appearing once. J is TRBJ2-5 and V is TRBV7-9; the match to TRBD1 covers 9 bases. The TCR was taken from an adult with an advanced solid tumor such as melanoma, head and neck, liver or kidney cancer. The specimen comprised CD4+ or CD8+ T cells sorted from blood, sampled in a trial of the OX40 agonist ivuxolimab. The CDR3 is CASSSGDREETQYF. The CDR3, as DNA: TGTGCCAGCAGCTCGGGGGACAGGGAAGAGACCCAGTACTTC.